These 27 T cell receptor beta chains originate from one sample sequenced in a study of blood T cell repertoires in COVID-19. Only in-frame clones appear in the TCRdb table, and some are missing; sequencing was by immunoSEQ multiplex PCR. The table lists more than 130,000 clones, roughly 80% of them singletons, with around 10% in the top ten. What was sequenced was peripheral blood. These receptors came from a woman aged 80 or over in a cohort sampled during active or convalescent COVID-19.

The rearrangement links TRBV9 to TRBJ2-1; TRBD2 aligns across 7 bases. V lost 0 bases to trimming and J lost 9 bases; unmatched junction nucleotides: 9. The CDR3 sequence is 15 residues long. From germline, CDR1 is SGDLS and CDR2 YYNGEE. The CDR3 DNA reads as TGTGCCAGCAGCGTAGTAGGAGGGGTAGCGGGTGAGCAGTTCTTC. Its translation is CASSVVGGVAGEQFF.

The chain couples TRBV4-3 to TRBJ2-1; possible D gene TRBD2, 7 bases. Germline lookup yields CDR1 LGHNA and CDR2 YSLEER. The CDR3 spans 16 residues. V was shortened by 4 bases and J by 0 bases, with 13 bases between the two germline ends. The CDR3 here is CASSRIGGASYNEQFF. CDR3 DNA sequence: TGCGCCAGCAGCCGAATAGGGGGGGCCTCCTACAATGAGCAGTTCTTC.

The chain combines TRBV5-6 with TRBJ2-1; D is possibly TRBD2 (5 bases). The CDR3 contains 16 residues. The germline V gene encodes CDR1 SGHDT and CDR2 YYEEEE. Trimming took 4 bases from V and 3 from J, leaving 17 bases between them. CDR3 bases: TGTGCCAGCAGCCCCGGGATAACCGAATACTACAATGAGCAGTTCTTC. Protein: CASSPGITEYYNEQFF.

This CDR3 is CASPDRGTAKNIQYF. Written as DNA, the CDR3 is TGTGCCAGCCCGGACAGAGGTACGGCCAAAAACATTCAGTACTTC. This chain joins TRBV6-5 and TRBJ2-4, with D perhaps TRBD1 (6 bases). Germline V gene data show CDR1 as MNHEY and CDR2 as SVGAGI. With 8 bases removed from V and 1 base from J, the gap between germline ends came to 15 bases. This CDR3 has 15 amino acids.

This rearrangement joins TRBV12-5 to TRBJ1-1; 9 nucleotides agree with TRBD1. This CDR3 has 19 residues. Germline CDR1 is LGHNT and CDR2 is FRNRAP. The J segment lost 5 bases and the V segment lost 0 bases, leaving 16 bases of the junction unmatched. The CDR3 reads CASGLVRAGGQGKGTEAFF. The DNA for the CDR3 is TGTGCTAGTGGTTTGGTACGGGCGGGGGGACAGGGCAAGGGGACTGAAGCTTTCTTT. Looking up the rest from reference TRBV12-5 and TRBJ1-1 gives the full variable domain: DARVTQTPRHKVTEMGQEVTMRCQPILGHNTVFWYRQTMMQGLELLAYFRNRAPLDDSGMPKDRFSAEMPDATLATLKIQPSEPRDSAVYFCASGLVRAGGQGKGTEAFFGQGTRLTVV.

This rearrangement joins TRBV11-2 to TRBJ1-2, with D possibly TRBD1 on 6 matching bases. The germline CDR1 and CDR2 sequences are SGHAT and FQNNGV. Trimming shortened V by 4 bases and J by 0 bases, and 21 bases separated the two germline ends. The CDR3 contains 18 residues. CDR3 sequence (DNA): TGTGCCAGCAGCTCCTTGAGGACAGCCCGAGGAACTAACTATGGCTACACCTTC. Its translation: CASSSLRTARGTNYGYTF.

CDR3 residues: CASSSGQFSNQPQHF. The CDR3 region has the DNA TGTGCCAGCAGCTCAGGGCAGTTTAGCAATCAGCCCCAGCATTTT. The V gene is TRBV5-6, the J gene TRBJ1-5; D possibly corresponds to TRBD1 (5 bases). Germline V gene sequence: CDR1 SGHDT, CDR2 YYEEEE. Trimming took off 3 bases at V and 0 bases at J, with 10 bases between the two ends. The CDR3 loop spans 15 amino acids.

This sequence joins TRBV7-9 and TRBJ2-1, with D tentatively TRBD1 (5 bases). V lost 1 base and J lost 8, with 12 bases in between. This CDR3 has 14 residues. CDR1 is SEHNR and CDR2 is FQNEAQ in the germline V gene (reference sequence). The CDR3, as DNA: TGTGCCAGCAGCTTAGGTTCAGGGTTTGATGAGCAGTTCTTC. As protein: CASSLGSGFDEQFF.

This chain uses TRBV7-9 with TRBJ1-2; a weak D match, TRBD1 (5 bases). The CDR3 covers 15 residues. V lost 5 bases and J lost 3, with 16 bases in between. The germline V gene has CDR1 SEHNR and CDR2 FQNEAQ (reference sequence). The CDR3 is CASSPSWGLDYGYTF. The CDR3 DNA sequence: TGTGCCAGCAGCCCGTCCTGGGGCCTGGACTATGGCTACACCTTC.

This clone was detected a few times. The chain employs TRBV7-3 and TRBJ1-4; 7 positions match TRBD1. This CDR3 comprises 16 residues. Unmatched junction bases numbered 9, after V lost 5 bases and J lost 3 bases. The germline V gene has CDR1 SGHTA and CDR2 FQGTGA. CDR3 loop: CASSPQGGTANEKLFF. CDR3 nucleotide sequence: TGTGCCAGCAGCCCCCAAGGGGGCACGGCTAATGAAAAACTGTTTTTT.

Only a few counts were recorded for this clone. The chain combines TRBV19 with TRBJ1-2; D is unresolved. This CDR3 comprises 14 residues. Germline assignment: CDR1 LNHDA and CDR2 SQIVND (reference sequence). Trimming took off 5 bases at V and 8 bases at J, with 18 bases between the two ends. The CDR3 DNA is TGTGCCAGTAGTCCGGTCAGCTACATGAGGGGCTACACCTTC. This gives the protein CASSPVSYMRGYTF.

This clone has a single count. CDR3 region: CASSTVKAYEQYV. The CDR3 DNA reads as TGTGCCAGCAGCACCGTCAAAGCGTACGAGCAGTACGTC. The chain is built from TRBV2 and TRBJ2-7; the D is unclear. The V and J ends lost 6 bases and 4 bases respectively, with 13 bases between them. Germline loops: CDR1 SNHLY, CDR2 FYNNEI. There are 13 residues in the CDR3.

This clone was picked up a small number of times. CDR3 residues: CASSVSGRGDSPLHF. For the CDR3, the DNA is TGCGCCAGCAGCGTGAGCGGCCGGGGAGATTCACCCCTCCACTTT. This chain connects TRBV10-1 to TRBJ1-6, with no clear D. There are 15 residues in the CDR3. CDR1 is WNHNN, CDR2 SYGVQD, per germline (reference sequence). Trimming stripped 6 bases from V and 8 bases from J, with 17 bases between.

This chain uses TRBV6-5 with TRBJ2-5, with TRBD2 matching 9 bases. With 8 bases clipped from V and 2 bases from J, the junction kept 6 bases outside the gene matches. Germline V gene data show CDR1 as MNHEY and CDR2 as SVGAGI. The CDR3 sequence is 14 residues long. For the CDR3, the DNA is TGTGCCAGCCTTAGCGGGGGCCCTCAAGAGACCCAGTACTTC. This gives the protein CASLSGGPQETQYF.

This CDR3 reads CASSTRQGAHEQYV. CDR3 nucleotides: TGTGCCAGCAGCACTCGACAGGGGGCCCACGAGCAGTACGTC. This rearrangement joins TRBV28 to TRBJ2-7, with TRBD1 matching 10 bases. Germline V gene sequence: CDR1 MDHEN, CDR2 SYDVKM. The CDR3 contains 14 residues. V lost 6 bases and J lost 5; bases outside the gene matches: 7.

There are a few counts of this clone. The chain uses TRBV2 and TRBJ2-7; TRBD1 might be the D (6 bases). The CDR3 spans 13 residues. Germline-derived CDR1 and CDR2 are SNHLY and FYNNEI. With 5 bases removed from V and 3 bases from J, the gap between germline ends came to 11 bases. CDR3 sequence reads: CASSRQVGYEQYV. The CDR3 DNA sequence: TGTGCCAGCAGTCGACAGGTCGGCTACGAGCAGTACGTC.

This rearrangement joins TRBV4-3 to TRBJ1-2; 7 nucleotides match TRBD1. V gave up 0 bases and J gave up 4 bases; unmatched junction bases: 8. Germline lookup yields CDR1 LGHNA and CDR2 YSLEER. This CDR3 spans 16 amino acids. CDR3 protein: CASSQDGDRVIYGYTF. DNA of the CDR3: TGCGCCAGCAGCCAAGATGGGGACAGAGTGATCTATGGCTACACCTTC.

This sequence joins TRBV5-5 and TRBJ1-2, with unresolved D. The CDR3 contains 15 residues. From germline, CDR1 is SGHKS and CDR2 YYEKEE (reference sequence). Deletions cut 4 bases from V and 7 bases from J, with 20 bases between. CDR3 sequence reads: CASSPRSGSPSGYTF. The CDR3 bases are TGTGCCAGCAGCCCCCGATCGGGGAGCCCTAGTGGCTACACCTTC. Full variable domain (remainder filled in from reference TRBV5-5 and TRBJ1-2): DAGVTQSPTHLIKTRGQQVTLRCSPISGHKSVSWYQQVLGQGPQFIFQYYEKEERGRGNFPDRFSARQFPNYSSELNVNALLLGDSALYLCASSPRSGSPSGYTFGSGTRLTVV.

The chain combines TRBV24-1 with TRBJ1-1; 7 bases are shared with TRBD1. The J segment lost 3 bases and the V segment lost 7 bases, leaving 4 bases of the junction unmatched. There are 13 residues in the CDR3. CDR1 KGHDR and CDR2 SFDVKD come from the germline V gene. The CDR3 DNA sequence: TGTGCCACCAGCGCTACAGGGGACACTGAAGCTTTCTTT. Translating it yields CATSATGDTEAFF.

V and J are TRBV18 and TRBJ1-1, with 10 bases identical to TRBD1. The ends lost 4 bases at V and 5 bases at J; junction bases unmatched: 4. The CDR3 runs 14 residues. Germline CDR1 KGHSH, CDR2 LQKENI. CDR3: CASSLGTGDTEAFF. For the CDR3, the DNA is TGTGCCAGCTCACTAGGGACAGGGGATACTGAAGCTTTCTTT.

V usage is TRBV19 and J usage is TRBJ1-2; 7 bases match TRBD1. Germline CDR1 is LNHDA and CDR2 is SQIVND (reference sequence). The CDR3 covers 15 residues. The J segment lost 8 bases and the V segment lost 7 bases, leaving 16 bases of the junction unmatched. CDR3 DNA sequence: TGTGCCAGTAATTCGGGGACAGCCGCTTTGGGCGGCTACACCTTC. Its translation is CASNSGTAALGGYTF.

This rearrangement joins TRBV6-5 to TRBJ1-2; possible D gene TRBD1, 5 bases. The CDR3 is made up of 13 amino acids. Germline CDR1 is MNHEY and CDR2 is SVGAGI. Trimming cost V 2 bases and J 5 bases, with 9 bases left between them. CDR3: CASSYRGGYGYTF. For the CDR3, the DNA is TGTGCCAGCAGTTACAGGGGTGGATATGGCTACACCTTC.

The chain has TRBV12-3 or TRBV12-4 and TRBJ2-5; no reliable D call. V lost 8 bases and J 2 bases, leaving 12 bases between the germline ends. The CDR3 runs 13 residues. The CDR3 nucleotides read TGTGCCAGCCTCGGGTGGCAGCAAGAGACCCAGTACTTC. This gives the protein CASLGWQQETQYF.

This rearrangement joins TRBV9 to TRBJ2-3; no definite D call. The ends were cut back, 0 bases at V and 7 bases at J, with 15 bases in the middle. The CDR3 has 15 residues. The germline V gene has CDR1 SGDLS and CDR2 YYNGEE. CDR3 DNA sequence: TGTGCCAGCAGCGTAGATGCAGGCCCCCCGTATACGCAGTATTTT. It encodes CASSVDAGPPYTQYF.

This chain joins TRBV24-1 and TRBJ2-2; 9 bases line up with TRBD1. J lost 1 base, V lost 8 bases, and 1 base had no gene match. From germline, CDR1 is KGHDR and CDR2 SFDVKD. CDR3 size: 14 residues. The CDR3 region has the DNA TGTGCCACCACGGACAGGGGGAACACCGGGGAGCTGTTTTTT. It encodes CATTDRGNTGELFF.

The V and J genes are TRBV2 and TRBJ1-2; tentatively, D is TRBD1 (6 bases). V was pared by 9 bases and J by 1 base, with 15 bases between. From germline, CDR1 is SNHLY and CDR2 FYNNEI. The CDR3 totals 14 residues. CDR3 coding DNA: TGTGCCAGTCGGGATCCACAGGGTAACTATGGCTACACCTTC. Protein sequence: CASRDPQGNYGYTF. Variable domain in full (rest from reference TRBV2 and TRBJ1-2): EPEVTQTPSHQVTQMGQEVILRCVPISNHLYFYWYRQILGQKVEFLVSFYNNEISEKSEIFDDQFSVERPDGSNFTLKIRSTKLEDSAMYFCASRDPQGNYGYTFGSGTRLTVV.

The J gene is TRBJ1-1, the V gene TRBV3-1 (or the pseudogene TRBV3-2); 8 bases align to TRBD1. The germline V gene has CDR1 LGHDT and CDR2 YNNKEL (reference sequence). This CDR3 spans 14 amino acids. The J segment lost 11 bases and the V segment lost 2 bases, leaving 10 bases of the junction unmatched. The CDR3 coding sequence is TGTGCCAGCAGCCAACGGGACAGGCCCCTCGTCGCTTTCTTT. This translates into CASSQRDRPLVAFF.